A selection of T cell receptor beta chains follows, all from one sample in a study of cytomegalovirus exposure and HLA in healthy donors. Profiled with immunoSEQ multiplex PCR; TCRdb holds only in-frame clones, not every one. This sample has 65,000 to 90,000 clones, with 85% to 95% found just once. Sequenced sample: PBMCs. Receptor source: a man aged 18 to 29 in good health and CMV-seronegative. Both conserved end residues are part of each CDR3. D genes are given only for firm matches. Clone size is shown for a subset of rows, as once, few, many or a class of expanded clone.

clone_size: .
v_call: TRBV6-5
j_call: TRBJ2-7
d_call: TRBD1
cdr3_nt: TGTGCCAGCAGTTACTCCGGGACAGGGAGTTACGAGCAGTACTTC
cdr3_aa: CASSYSGTGSYEQYF

clone_size: once
v_call: TRBV2
j_call: TRBJ1-3
d_call: .
cdr3_nt: TGTGCCAGCAGTGGATCCGGGGGAGCCGGAAACACCATATATTTT
cdr3_aa: CASSGSGGAGNTIYF

clone_size: .
v_call: TRBV28
j_call: TRBJ1-1
d_call: .
cdr3_nt: TGTGCCAGCAGTTTCCGGGAGAACACTGAAGCTTTCTTT
cdr3_aa: CASSFRENTEAFF

clone_size: .
v_call: TRBV18
j_call: TRBJ2-2
d_call: TRBD1
cdr3_nt: TGTGCCAGCTCCCAGGACAGGGCCACCGGGGAGCTGTTTTTT
cdr3_aa: CASSQDRATGELFF

clone_size: .
v_call: TRBV9
j_call: TRBJ2-3
d_call: TRBD2
cdr3_nt: TGTGCCAGCTCCCCCGGGGGGGAGGATACGCAGTATTTT
cdr3_aa: CASSPGGEDTQYF

clone_size: .
v_call: TRBV7-9
j_call: TRBJ1-2
d_call: TRBD1
cdr3_nt: TGTGCCAGCAGCTCTGGGACAGGGTTGATAGACTACACCTTC
cdr3_aa: CASSSGTGLIDYTF

clone_size: .
v_call: TRBV5-1
j_call: TRBJ2-7
d_call: TRBD1
cdr3_nt: TGCGCCAGCAGCGCCTCCGGGACAGAATACGAGCAGTACTTC
cdr3_aa: CASSASGTEYEQYF

clone_size: once
v_call: TRBV28
j_call: TRBJ1-2
d_call: TRBD1
cdr3_nt: TGTGCCAGCAGGGAAGGGCCAGGGGGCTATGGCTACACCTTC
cdr3_aa: CASREGPGGYGYTF

clone_size: .
v_call: TRBV7-7
j_call: TRBJ1-4
d_call: .
cdr3_nt: TGTGCCAGCAGCTTAATAGTAAATGAAAAACTGTTTTTT
cdr3_aa: CASSLIVNEKLFF

clone_size: .
v_call: TRBV7-9
j_call: TRBJ1-1
d_call: TRBD1
cdr3_nt: TGTGCCAGCAACGACAGGGGGGGGGAGGCTGAAGCTTTCTTT
cdr3_aa: CASNDRGGEAEAFF

clone_size: .
v_call: TRBV5-1
j_call: TRBJ2-1
d_call: .
cdr3_nt: TGCGCCAGCAGGCAGGGTACAAACTCCTACAATGAGCAGTTCTTC
cdr3_aa: CASRQGTNSYNEQFF

clone_size: .
v_call: TRBV9
j_call: TRBJ2-3
d_call: TRBD2
cdr3_nt: TGTGCCAGCAGCCCTTTTAGCGGGGGGAGCCCAGATACGCAGTATTTT
cdr3_aa: CASSPFSGGSPDTQYF

clone_size: .
v_call: TRBV23-1
j_call: TRBJ2-1
d_call: .
cdr3_nt: TGCGCCCCCCGGCGGTCGAGCTCCTACAATGAGCAGTTCTTC
cdr3_aa: CAPRRSSSYNEQFF

clone_size: .
v_call: TRBV2
j_call: TRBJ2-1
d_call: .
cdr3_nt: TGTGCCAGCACCGGGGACATTTTCGATGAGCAGTTCTTC
cdr3_aa: CASTGDIFDEQFF

clone_size: .
v_call: TRBV9
j_call: TRBJ2-7
d_call: .
cdr3_nt: TGTGCCAGCAGCGTAGCAGGGACAAGCGACTACGAGCAGTACTTC
cdr3_aa: CASSVAGTSDYEQYF